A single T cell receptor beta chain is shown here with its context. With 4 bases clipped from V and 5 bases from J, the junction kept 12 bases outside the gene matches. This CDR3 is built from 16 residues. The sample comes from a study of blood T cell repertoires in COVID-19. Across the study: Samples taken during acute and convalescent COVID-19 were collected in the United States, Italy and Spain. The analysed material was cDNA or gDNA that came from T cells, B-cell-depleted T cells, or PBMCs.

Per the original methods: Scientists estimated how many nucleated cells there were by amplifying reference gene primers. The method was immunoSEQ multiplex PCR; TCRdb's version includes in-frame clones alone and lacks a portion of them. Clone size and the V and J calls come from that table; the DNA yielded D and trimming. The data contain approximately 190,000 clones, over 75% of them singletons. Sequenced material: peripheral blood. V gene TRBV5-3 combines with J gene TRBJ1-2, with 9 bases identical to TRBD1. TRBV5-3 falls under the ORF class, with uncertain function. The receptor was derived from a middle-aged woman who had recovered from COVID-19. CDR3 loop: CARSPNPRDREYGYTF. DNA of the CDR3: TGTGCCAGAAGCCCAAACCCTCGGGACAGGGAATATGGCTACACCTTC.